These T cell receptor beta chains were read from a single sample in a study of human T cells and chemical hapten exposure. TCRdb independently ran MiXCR on the RACE reads; one entry per CDR3 protein. Of over 75,000 distinct CDR3 sequences in the sample, 9.5% to 13% were seen once. The sample was whole blood, taken in connection with sensitization to the hapten diphenylcyclopropenone (DPC). All receptors derive from a woman aged 25 to 39 with alopecia areata. Some clones in this sample may be carry-over from other donors' samples. The conserved cysteine and the conserved F or W are not part of the CDR3 here. The size of a clone is reported for some rows only, either as once, few or many, or as a class for expanded clones.

V gene: TRBV28; clone size: .; J gene: TRBJ1-2; CDR3 protein: ASSPGGNNYGYT
V gene: TRBV28; clone size: many; J gene: TRBJ2-7; CDR3 protein: ASSPGYEQY
V gene: TRBV20-1; clone size: few; J gene: TRBJ2-7; CDR3 protein: SADVFPYEQY
V gene: TRBV10-2; clone size: many; J gene: TRBJ2-1; CDR3 protein: ASSESTLLTSGGPDEQF
V gene: TRBV11-3; clone size: many; J gene: TRBJ2-2; CDR3 protein: ASSLDLGTGELF
V gene: TRBV19; clone size: .; J gene: TRBJ1-2; CDR3 protein: ASSPTGAYGYT
V gene: TRBV11-2; clone size: .; J gene: TRBJ2-1; CDR3 protein: ASSTDSREFYEQF
V gene: TRBV18; clone size: many; J gene: TRBJ1-1; CDR3 protein: ASSPPGQPNTEAF
V gene: TRBV11-2; clone size: many; J gene: TRBJ2-3; CDR3 protein: ASSFNSGNPTDTQY
V gene: TRBV7-9; clone size: .; J gene: TRBJ1-1; CDR3 protein: AVLGHSIEAF
V gene: TRBV29-1; clone size: .; J gene: TRBJ2-2; CDR3 protein: SVVRSTGELF
V gene: TRBV29-1; clone size: .; J gene: TRBJ2-3; CDR3 protein: SVGQSSTDTQY
V gene: TRBV19; clone size: many; J gene: TRBJ2-7; CDR3 protein: ASSLRENGGYEQY
V gene: TRBV28; clone size: few; J gene: TRBJ2-1; CDR3 protein: ASSSGQGDNEQF
V gene: TRBV28; clone size: few; J gene: TRBJ1-1; CDR3 protein: ASSLLGAEAF
V gene: TRBV19; clone size: many; J gene: TRBJ1-6; CDR3 protein: ASSPSLQGDSPLH
V gene: TRBV20-1; clone size: .; J gene: TRBJ1-6; CDR3 protein: SALRPGGTAPLH
V gene: TRBV2; clone size: .; J gene: TRBJ1-1; CDR3 protein: ASTTEWNAEAF
V gene: TRBV28; clone size: few; J gene: TRBJ2-2; CDR3 protein: ASTGPQGVFHGELF
V gene: TRBV6-2/TRBV6-3; clone size: many; J gene: TRBJ2-1; CDR3 protein: ASSSGGSYDNEQF
V gene: TRBV20-1; clone size: many; J gene: TRBJ2-7; CDR3 protein: SAKAGGGILYEQY
V gene: TRBV7-9; clone size: many; J gene: TRBJ1-1; CDR3 protein: ASSPDRMNTEAF
V gene: TRBV7-2; clone size: .; J gene: TRBJ1-6; CDR3 protein: ASSFMSNSPLH
V gene: TRBV29-1; clone size: .; J gene: TRBJ1-4; CDR3 protein: SVAMTGGYEKLF